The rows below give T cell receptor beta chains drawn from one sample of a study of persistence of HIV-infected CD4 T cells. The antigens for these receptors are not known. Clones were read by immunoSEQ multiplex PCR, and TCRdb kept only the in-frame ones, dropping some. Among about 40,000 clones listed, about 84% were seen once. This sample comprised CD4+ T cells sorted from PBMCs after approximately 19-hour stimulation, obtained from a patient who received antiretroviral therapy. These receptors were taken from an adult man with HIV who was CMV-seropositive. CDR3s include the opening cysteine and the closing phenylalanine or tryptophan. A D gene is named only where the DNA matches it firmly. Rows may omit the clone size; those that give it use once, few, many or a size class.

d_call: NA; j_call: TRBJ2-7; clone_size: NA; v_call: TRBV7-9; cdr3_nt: TGTGCCAGCAGTTTCTTATCGGGCCTCGAGCAGTACTTC; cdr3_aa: CASSFLSGLEQYF
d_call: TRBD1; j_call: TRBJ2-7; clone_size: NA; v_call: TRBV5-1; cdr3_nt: TGCGCCAGCAGCTTTCTGACAGGGCCCTACGAGCAGTACTTC; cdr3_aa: CASSFLTGPYEQYF
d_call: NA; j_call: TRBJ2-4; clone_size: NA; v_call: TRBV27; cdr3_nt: TGTGCCAGCAGTATCGGTACACGTTATAGCGGCAAAAACATTCAGTACTTC; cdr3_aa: CASSIGTRYSGKNIQYF
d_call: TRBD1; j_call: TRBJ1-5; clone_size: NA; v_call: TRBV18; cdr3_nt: TGTGCCAGCTCACCAACAGGGGTCCGGGGAAATCAGCCCCAGCATTTT; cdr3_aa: CASSPTGVRGNQPQHF
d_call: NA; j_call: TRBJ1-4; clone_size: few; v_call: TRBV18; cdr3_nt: TGTGCCAGCTCACCAGACCGGGAAAAACTGTTTTTT; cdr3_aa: CASSPDREKLFF
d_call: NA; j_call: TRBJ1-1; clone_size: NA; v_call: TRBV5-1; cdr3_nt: TGCGCCAGCAGCTTTGACGCGGGGAACACTGAAGCTTTCTTT; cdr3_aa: CASSFDAGNTEAFF
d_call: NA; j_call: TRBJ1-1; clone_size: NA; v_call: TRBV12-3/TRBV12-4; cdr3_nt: TGTGCCAGCAGTTACCAGATTGAAGCTTTCTTT; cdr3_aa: CASSYQIEAFF
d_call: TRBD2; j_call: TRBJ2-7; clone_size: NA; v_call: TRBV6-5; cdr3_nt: TGTGCCAGCAGTTCCCCCGGGACTAGCTCCTACGAGCAGTACTTC; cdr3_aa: CASSSPGTSSYEQYF
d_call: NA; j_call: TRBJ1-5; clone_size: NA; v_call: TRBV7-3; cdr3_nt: TGTGCCAGCAGCTTAACAATAAGGGACGAGCAGCATTTT; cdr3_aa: CASSLTIRDEQHF
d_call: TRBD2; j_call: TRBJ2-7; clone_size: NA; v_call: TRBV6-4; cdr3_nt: TGTGCCAGCGCGAGGGGACTAGTGATCTACGAGCAGTACTTC; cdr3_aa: CASARGLVIYEQYF
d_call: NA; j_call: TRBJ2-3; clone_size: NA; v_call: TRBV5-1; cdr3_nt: TGCGCCAGCAGCCGGGGTAGCGTTACCGCGGCAGATACGCAGTATTTT; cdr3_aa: CASSRGSVTAADTQYF
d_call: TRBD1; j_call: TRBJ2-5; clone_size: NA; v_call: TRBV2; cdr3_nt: TGTGCCACGGGACAGGCGGAGAGAGAGACCCAGTACTTC; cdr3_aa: CATGQAERETQYF
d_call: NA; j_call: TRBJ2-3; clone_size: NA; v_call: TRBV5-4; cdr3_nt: TGTGCCAGCAGGTCTTCCTGGGGGGATACGCAGTATTTT; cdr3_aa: CASRSSWGDTQYF
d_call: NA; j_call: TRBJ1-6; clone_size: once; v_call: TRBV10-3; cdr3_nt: TGTGCCATCAGTGGGAGGGCGCAGGATTCACCCCTCCACTTT; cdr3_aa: CAISGRAQDSPLHF
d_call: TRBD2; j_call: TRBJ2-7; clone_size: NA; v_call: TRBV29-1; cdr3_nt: TGCAGCGTCCAAAGGGAGCGGGGGGCCTACGAGCAGTACTTC; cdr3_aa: CSVQRERGAYEQYF
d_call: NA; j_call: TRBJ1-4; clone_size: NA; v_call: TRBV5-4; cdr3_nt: TGTGCCAGCAGCTTGGAGGGACGGATTAATGAAAAACTGTTTTTT; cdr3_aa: CASSLEGRINEKLFF